What follows are 29 T cell receptor beta chains derived from one specimen sequenced in a study of metastatic and nonmetastatic thyroid tumors. TCRdb ran MiXCR on the PCR reads. The sample includes 20,000 to 25,000 clones, approximately 30% of them seen just once. There were no patients who had received any treatment before thyroid surgery. Input material: tumor tissue. These receptors all stem from a female donor with papillary thyroid cancer or a benign thyroid nodule (not recorded which). Some clones in this sample may be carry-over from other donors' samples.

This clone has ten or more counts. Other DNA sequences in this sample translate to the same CDR3. The rearrangement links TRBV5-1 to TRBJ2-1; 9 bases fit TRBD2. The CDR3 extends over 16 amino acids. CDR1 and CDR2 (germline): SGHRS, YFSETQ. The ends lost 0 bases at V and 7 bases at J; junction bases unmatched: 8. In DNA form, the CDR3 reads TGCGCCAGCAGCTTGGTGGGCGGGGGGGCAAAAAATGAGCAGTTCTTC. It encodes CASSLVGGGAKNEQFF.

The chain is built from TRBV11-1 and TRBJ2-7; 9 bases line up with TRBD2. CDR3 length: 17 amino acids. Germline V gives CDR1 SGHAT, CDR2 FQDESV (reference sequence). V was pared by 1 base and J by 4 bases, with 11 bases of the junction left unmatched. CDR3 DNA: TGTGCCAGCAGCTTAGTCGTAGGTCTAGCGGGATTTTACGAGCAGTACTTC. Amino acid sequence: CASSLVVGLAGFYEQYF.

This clone was recorded at least ten times. This chain connects TRBV29-1 to TRBJ2-4; weak D call: TRBD1 (5 bases). Germline CDR1 reads SQVTM; CDR2 reads ANQGSEA. Trimming stripped 5 bases from V and 0 bases from J, with 8 bases between. This CDR3 has 13 residues. CDR3 region: CSVSQGAKNIQYF. The CDR3 DNA reads TGCAGCGTTTCCCAGGGAGCCAAAAACATTCAGTACTTC.

This clone turned up a few times. The chain carries TRBV10-3 and TRBJ1-2, with D possibly TRBD1 on 5 matching bases. In germline, CDR1 is ENHRY, CDR2 SYGVKD. The CDR3 covers 14 residues. Deletions cut 3 bases from V and 8 bases from J, with 16 bases between. The CDR3 protein is CAISDPSYGGGYTF. The CDR3, as DNA: TGTGCCATCAGTGACCCGTCATATGGGGGGGGCTACACCTTC.

A word on this clone: Sequence at one end of the junction differs from germline and may be a read error. V gene TRBV2 combines with J gene TRBJ1-6; no clear D gene. Germline V gene sequence: CDR1 SNHLY, CDR2 FYNNEI. CDR3 length: 15 residues. The CDR3, as DNA: TGTGCCAGCATTACGACATGGATGGGGAATTCACCCCTCTACTTT. It yields the protein CASITTWMGNSPLYF.

The gene calls are TRBV5-1 and TRBJ2-6, with 8 bases aligning to TRBD2. Germline V gene data show CDR1 as SGHRS and CDR2 as YFSETQ. This CDR3 region has 16 residues. The J segment lost 2 bases and the V segment lost 2 bases, leaving 3 bases of the junction unmatched. The CDR3 region is CASSFGLATGANVLTF. The CDR3 nucleotides are TGCGCCAGCAGCTTCGGACTAGCAACTGGGGCCAACGTCCTGACTTTC.

CDR3 in DNA: TGTGCCAGCAGCGTAGGGGGCTTCCGTAGCACAGATACGCAGTATTTT. Translated, it gives CASSVGGFRSTDTQYF. The rearrangement uses TRBV9 and TRBJ2-3; D is perhaps TRBD1 (5 bases). In germline, CDR1 is SGDLS, CDR2 YYNGEE. This CDR3 is built from 16 residues. V was pared by 0 bases and J by 0 bases, with 11 bases between.

This clone was found many times. Different DNA sequences within this sample yield the same CDR3. V usage is TRBV11-2 and J usage is TRBJ1-1, with no clear D. Trimming stripped 1 base from V and 1 base from J, with 4 bases between. The CDR3 runs 13 residues. Germline assignment: CDR1 SGHAT and CDR2 FQNNGV. The CDR3 here is CASSLARNTEAFF. DNA for the CDR3: TGTGCCAGCAGCTTAGCGCGGAACACTGAAGCTTTCTTT.

The count of this clone is one. The chain combines TRBV9 with TRBJ2-1; unclear D gene. This CDR3 has 16 residues. Germline V gene sequence: CDR1 SGDLS, CDR2 YYNGEE. Trimming removed 0 bases at V and 0 bases at J, with 10 bases between. The CDR3 DNA follows: TGTGCCAGCAGCGTAGAGGGCAGCAGCTCCTACAATGAGCAGTTCTTC. Translating gives CASSVEGSSSYNEQFF.

Many counts were recorded for this clone. The CDR3 nucleotides read TGTGCCGGTGGGTCTGAAGCTTTCTTT. Protein sequence: CAGGSEAFF. This chain joins TRBV30 and TRBJ1-1; D unresolved. The CDR3 spans 9 residues. Germline CDR1 is GTSNPN and CDR2 is SVGIG (reference sequence). V was trimmed by 8 bases and J by 6 bases, leaving 7 bases between them.

This clone was seen at least ten times. The chain is built from TRBV2 and TRBJ2-3; no definite D call. The CDR3 is 12 residues long. Germline CDR1 and CDR2: SNHLY and FYNNEI. The ends were cut back, 7 bases at V and 2 bases at J, with 7 bases in the middle. The CDR3 sequence is CASTPVTDTQYF. The DNA for the CDR3 is TGTGCCAGCACTCCCGTCACAGATACGCAGTATTTT.

The chain joins TRBV30 to TRBJ2-3; D is uncertain. Germline CDR1 is GTSNPN and CDR2 is SVGIG (reference sequence). Trimming stripped 0 bases from V and 8 bases from J, with 6 bases between. CDR3 size: 11 residues. The CDR3 loop is CAWSVKGTQYF. CDR3 DNA sequence: TGTGCCTGGAGTGTCAAAGGTACGCAGTATTTT.

Within the sample, this clone is medium-sized (0.01 to 0.1%). The rearrangement links TRBV18 to TRBJ1-2; 10 bases match TRBD1. Germline assignment: CDR1 KGHSH and CDR2 LQKENI. The CDR3 sequence is 16 residues long. V trimming: 1 base; J trimming: 0 bases; junction bases outside the gene matches: 2. This CDR3 reads CASSPLGTGANYGYTF. CDR3 bases: TGTGCCAGCTCACCACTCGGGACAGGGGCTAACTATGGCTACACCTTC.

The chain recombines TRBV11-1 with TRBJ2-5, with D unclear. Looked up from germline, CDR1 is SGHAT and CDR2 is FQDESV (reference sequence). V was cut by 5 bases and J by 5 bases, with 27 bases left in between. CDR3 length: 18 residues. The chain's CDR3 is CASSPPFGVSVICETQYF. CDR3 in DNA: TGTGCCAGCAGCCCCCCCTTTGGAGTGTCTGTTATCTGCGAGACCCAGTACTTC.

As for this clone: The sample carries other DNA sequences with the same CDR3. V is TRBV11-2 and J is TRBJ2-2, with a weak D call TRBD1 (5 bases). The V gene's germline CDR1 is SGHAT and CDR2 FQNNGV. V shed 5 bases and J shed 7 bases, with 26 bases lying between them. The CDR3 length is 18 residues. CDR3 bases: TGTGCCAGCAGCCATTTCTTAGTGGTGGGTGGGGCAGTCGGGGAGCTGTTTTTT. Protein product: CASSHFLVVGGAVGELFF.

This clone was counted ten times or more. The chain joins TRBV11-2 to TRBJ2-5; TRBD2 might be the D (7 bases). CDR3 length: 18 amino acids. V lost 0 bases and J lost 2, with 19 bases in between. Germline V CDR1 and CDR2: SGHAT, FQNNGV. The DNA of the CDR3 is TGTGCCAGCAGCTTAGATCAGGCTGGGGGGGCGAGGCAAGAGACCCAGTACTTC. This encodes CASSLDQAGGARQETQYF. The full variable domain, rest sourced from reference TRBV11-2 and TRBJ2-5, is EAGVAQSPRYKIIEKRQSVAFWCNPISGHATLYWYQQILGQGPKLLIQFQNNGVVDDSQLPKDRFSAERLKGVDSTLKIQPAKLEDSAVYLCASSLDQAGGARQETQYFGPGTRLLVL.

With respect to this clone: A junction boundary mismatches the germline segment, possibly from a read error. The chain combines TRBV7-2 with TRBJ1-2, with 7 positions matching TRBD1. The CDR3 contains 13 residues. Germline V gene lookup returns CDR1 SGHTA and CDR2 FQGNSA. CDR3 in DNA: TGTGCCAGCAGCGGTCAGGGGGTAAGTGGCTACAACTTC. It encodes CASSGQGVSGYNF.

This clone was observed many times. At the DNA level, this CDR3 is encoded by other sequences in the same sample as well. The rearrangement links TRBV7-8 to TRBJ2-3; TRBD2 matches at 11 bases. The CDR3 consists of 16 residues. CDR1 and CDR2 from the germline V gene are SGHVS and FQNEAQ. Trimming took 5 bases from V and 6 from J; bases not matched to a gene: 10. In DNA form, the CDR3 reads TGTGCCAGCAGCCCGCAGACTAGCGGGGCGATGGATACGCAGTATTTT. Translated, it gives CASSPQTSGAMDTQYF.

By share, this clone counts as medium-sized. The chain has TRBV11-3 and TRBJ2-2; 13 bases are shared with TRBD2. J gave up 5 bases and V 5 bases, and 8 bases lay outside the gene matches. CDR1 SGHNT and CDR2 YENEEA come from the germline V gene. The CDR3 spans 17 residues. CDR3 loop: CASSVTSGGARTGELFF. In DNA form, the CDR3 reads TGTGCCAGCAGCGTTACTAGCGGGGGGGCAAGGACCGGGGAGCTGTTTTTT.

This clone turned up a few times. A much larger clone lies a single base off, so this may be a read error. The chain carries TRBV29-1 and TRBJ1-1; D unclear. This CDR3 is 13 amino acids long. The germline gives CDR1 SQVTM, CDR2 ANQGSEA. Trimming took off 7 bases at V and 6 bases at J, with 18 bases between the two ends. This chain's CDR3 is CSAWEGTGSEAFF. CDR3 nucleotides: TGCAGCGCCTGGGAGGGCACCGGGTCTGAAGCTTTCTTT.

This clone was observed many times. This sequence joins TRBV2 and TRBJ2-2; 10 bases align to TRBD1. Unmatched junction bases numbered 6, after V lost 8 bases and J lost 0 bases. The CDR3 runs 16 residues. Per the germline V gene, CDR1 is SNHLY and CDR2 is FYNNEI. This CDR3 is CASGGQGQSNTGELFF. The CDR3 bases are TGTGCCAGCGGGGGACAGGGGCAGTCGAACACCGGGGAGCTGTTTTTT.

The chain is built from TRBV6-2 or TRBV6-3 and TRBJ2-7; unclear D gene. V was shortened by 10 bases and J by 4 bases, with 14 bases between the two germline ends. Germline lookup yields CDR1 MNHEY and CDR2 SVGEGT. CDR3 length: 12 residues. The CDR3 DNA is TGTGCCATCATCCTTTTCGCGTACGAGCAGTACTTC. Translated, it gives CAIILFAYEQYF.

There are many counts of this clone. This chain connects TRBV20-1 to TRBJ2-1; D gene unclear. The germline gives CDR1 DFQATT, CDR2 SNEGSKA (reference sequence). Trimming cost V 3 bases and J 0 bases, with 9 bases left between them. This CDR3 has 14 residues. The CDR3 region has the DNA TGCAGTGCTAGTAGCCTTATCTCCTACAATGAGCAGTTCTTC. Protein: CSASSLISYNEQFF.

This clone came up a few times. The genes are TRBV5-1 and TRBJ1-2; D is possibly TRBD1 (5 bases). CDR1 is SGHRS and CDR2 is YFSETQ in the germline V gene. The CDR3 has 15 amino acids. V lost 0 bases, J lost 4 bases, and 13 bases lay in between. CDR3 nucleotide sequence: TGCGCCAGCAGCTTGGCCGGGACTGTGAGCTATGGCTACACCTTC. Encoded protein: CASSLAGTVSYGYTF.

Notes on this clone: This CDR3 fails to terminate in the conserved phenylalanine or tryptophan, so it likely reflects a read error. The V and J genes are TRBV7-2 and TRBJ1-6; D unclear. V lost 3 bases to trimming and J lost 9 bases, with 12 bases between them. This CDR3 has 14 amino acids. The V gene's germline CDR1 is SGHTA and CDR2 FQGNSA. The CDR3 DNA reads as TGTGCCAGCAGCTTGCCAGTGGGCCGTTCACCCCTCCACCCT. Translating gives CASSLPVGRSPLHP.

This clone occurred many times. The chain joins TRBV9 to TRBJ2-1, with TRBD1 matching over 8 bases. The J segment lost 9 bases and the V segment lost 0 bases, leaving 5 bases of the junction unmatched. The length of the CDR3 is 14 residues. From germline, CDR1 is SGDLS and CDR2 YYNGEE. CDR3 DNA sequence: TGTGCCAGCAGCGTAGCCCCAGGGGGCAGTGAGCAGTTCTTC. It encodes CASSVAPGGSEQFF.

At least ten counts were recorded for this clone. The V gene is TRBV19, the J gene TRBJ2-5, with TRBD1 as a possible D gene (5 bases). The germline CDR1 and CDR2 sequences are LNHDA and SQIVND (reference sequence). V was trimmed by 4 bases and J by 7 bases, leaving 16 bases between them. The CDR3 sequence is 14 residues long. The CDR3 reads CASSSSGFGATQYF. The CDR3 bases are TGTGCCAGTAGTAGTTCCGGGTTTGGGGCGACCCAGTACTTC.

Relative to its sample, this clone is medium-sized. V usage is TRBV2 and J usage is TRBJ1-2, with D uncertain. The CDR3 runs to 13 residues. Germline-derived CDR1 and CDR2 are SNHLY and FYNNEI. V dropped 3 bases and J dropped 6 bases, with 11 bases sitting between them. CDR3 nucleotides: TGTGCCAGCAGTGAGCCCAGGAGAGATGGCTACACCTTC. This translates into CASSEPRRDGYTF.

This clone occurred many times. V is TRBV12-5 and J is TRBJ1-2; D is unclear. CDR1 is LGHNT and CDR2 is FRNRAP in the germline V gene. The CDR3 contains 13 residues. Trimming stripped 5 bases from V and 0 bases from J, with 7 bases between. Here the CDR3 reads CASGTQTNYGYTF. CDR3 DNA sequence: TGTGCTAGTGGTACTCAGACTAACTATGGCTACACCTTC.